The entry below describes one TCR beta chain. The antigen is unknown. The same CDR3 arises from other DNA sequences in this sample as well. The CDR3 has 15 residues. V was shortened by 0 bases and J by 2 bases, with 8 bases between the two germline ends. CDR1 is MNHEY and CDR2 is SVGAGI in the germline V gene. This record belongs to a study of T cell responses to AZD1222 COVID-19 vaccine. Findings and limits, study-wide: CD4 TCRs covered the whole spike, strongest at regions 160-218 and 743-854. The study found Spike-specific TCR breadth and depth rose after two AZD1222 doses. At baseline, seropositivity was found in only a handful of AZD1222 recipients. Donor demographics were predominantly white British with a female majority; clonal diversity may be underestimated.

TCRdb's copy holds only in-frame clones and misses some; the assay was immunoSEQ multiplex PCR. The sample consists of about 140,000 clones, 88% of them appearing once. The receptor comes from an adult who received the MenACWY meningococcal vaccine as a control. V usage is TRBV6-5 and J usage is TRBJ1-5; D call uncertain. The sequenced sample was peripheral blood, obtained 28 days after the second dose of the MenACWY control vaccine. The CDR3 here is CASSYSIGGNQPQHF. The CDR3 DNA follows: TGTGCCAGCAGTTACTCAATCGGGGGCAATCAGCCCCAGCATTTT.